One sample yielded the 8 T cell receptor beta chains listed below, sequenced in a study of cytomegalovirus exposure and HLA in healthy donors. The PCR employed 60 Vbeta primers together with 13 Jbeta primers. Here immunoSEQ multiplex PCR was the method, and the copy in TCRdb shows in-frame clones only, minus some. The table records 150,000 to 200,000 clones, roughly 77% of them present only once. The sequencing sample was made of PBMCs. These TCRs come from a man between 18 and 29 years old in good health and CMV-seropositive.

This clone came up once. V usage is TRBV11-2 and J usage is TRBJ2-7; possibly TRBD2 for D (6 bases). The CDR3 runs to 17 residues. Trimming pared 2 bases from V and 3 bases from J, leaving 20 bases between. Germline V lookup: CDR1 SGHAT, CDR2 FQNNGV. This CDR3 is CASSLLVAATPYYEQYF. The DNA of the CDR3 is TGTGCCAGCAGCTTATTGGTAGCGGCAACCCCCTACTACGAGCAGTACTTC.

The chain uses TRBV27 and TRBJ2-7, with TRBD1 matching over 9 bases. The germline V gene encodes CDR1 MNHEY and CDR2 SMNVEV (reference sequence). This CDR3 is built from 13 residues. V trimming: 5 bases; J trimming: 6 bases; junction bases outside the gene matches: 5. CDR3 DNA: TGTGCCAGCAGTCCCGGGACAGGGTGCGAGCAGTACTTC. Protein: CASSPGTGCEQYF.

CDR3 residues: CASSKTYRGQSTGELFF. As DNA, the CDR3 is TGTGCCAGCAGCAAAACCTACAGGGGGCAAAGCACCGGGGAGCTGTTTTTT. The V gene is TRBV7-6, the J gene TRBJ2-2; TRBD1 matches 9 bases. V lost 5 bases, J lost 4 bases, and 11 bases stayed unmatched. CDR1 SGHVS and CDR2 FNYEAQ come from the germline V gene. The CDR3 contains 17 residues.

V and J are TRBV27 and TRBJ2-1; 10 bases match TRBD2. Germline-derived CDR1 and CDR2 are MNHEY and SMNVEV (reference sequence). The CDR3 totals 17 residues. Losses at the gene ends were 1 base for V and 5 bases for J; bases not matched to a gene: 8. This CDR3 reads CASSLFGGAGGNNEQFF. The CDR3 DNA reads TGTGCCAGCAGTTTATTTGGCGGAGCGGGAGGGAACAATGAGCAGTTCTTC.

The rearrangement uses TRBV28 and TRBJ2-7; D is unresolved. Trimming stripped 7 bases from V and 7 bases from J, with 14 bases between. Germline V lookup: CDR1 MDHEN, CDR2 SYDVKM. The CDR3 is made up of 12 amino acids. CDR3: CASTMQDSEQYF. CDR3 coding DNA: TGTGCCAGCACTATGCAGGATTCGGAGCAGTACTTC.

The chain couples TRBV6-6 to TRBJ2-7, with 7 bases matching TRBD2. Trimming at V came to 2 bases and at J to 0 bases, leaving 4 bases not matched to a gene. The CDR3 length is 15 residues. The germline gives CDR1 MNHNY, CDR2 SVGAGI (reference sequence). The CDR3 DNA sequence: TGTGCCAGCAGTTACGACCCGGGGGGCTCCTACGAGCAGTACTTC. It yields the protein CASSYDPGGSYEQYF.

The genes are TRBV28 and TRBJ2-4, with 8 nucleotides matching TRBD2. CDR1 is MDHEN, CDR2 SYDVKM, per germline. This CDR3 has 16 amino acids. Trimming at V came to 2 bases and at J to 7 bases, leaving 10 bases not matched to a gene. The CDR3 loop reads CASSLTPGGRGNIQYF. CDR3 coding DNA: TGTGCCAGCAGTTTAACCCCGGGAGGGCGGGGGAACATTCAGTACTTC.

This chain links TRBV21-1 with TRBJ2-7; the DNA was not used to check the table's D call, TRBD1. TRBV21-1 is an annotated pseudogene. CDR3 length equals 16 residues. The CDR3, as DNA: TGTGCCAGCAGCAAAGGCCGACAGGCCGACTCCTACGAGCAGTACTTC. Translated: CASSKGRQADSYEQYF.